What follows are 8 T cell receptor beta chains derived from one specimen sequenced in a study of identical twins. In TCRdb, the 5' RACE reads were re-called with MiXCR into one record per CDR3 protein. Of 650,000 to 800,000 distinct CDR3 sequences in the sample, 8.6% were seen once. These same data were also listed under a study on yellow fever vaccine responses in identical twins.

The sample comprised PBMCs. These receptor sequences come from a woman younger than 35 in good health.

This clonotype turned up a few times. V usage is TRBV6-1 and J usage is TRBJ2-2; TRBD1 might be the D (5 bases). Germline V lookup: CDR1 MNHNS, CDR2 SASEGT. CDR3 size: 15 residues. Trimming took off 1 base at V and 0 bases at J, with 6 bases between the two ends. In DNA, the CDR3 is TGTGCCAGCAGTGAAGACAGGCCGAACACCGGGGAGCTGTTTTTT. Translation gives CASSEDRPNTGELFF.

This clonotype appeared a few times. V is TRBV9 and J is TRBJ2-4, with 11 bases that match TRBD2. Germline CDR1 and CDR2: SGDLS and YYNGEE. Trimming at V came to 4 bases and at J to 0 bases, leaving 6 bases not matched to a gene. The length of the CDR3 is 17 residues. In nucleotides, the CDR3 is TGTGCCAGCAGCCACGGGACTAGCGGCTTAGCCAAAAACATTCAGTACTTC. Translated, it gives CASSHGTSGLAKNIQYF.

This clonotype was counted only a few times. V is TRBV7-6 and J is TRBJ2-7; D uncertain. With 5 bases removed from V and 5 bases from J, the gap between germline ends came to 13 bases. CDR3 length equals 13 residues. CDR1 SGHVS and CDR2 FNYEAQ come from the germline V gene. The CDR3 reads CASSPGGFNEQYF. CDR3 sequence (DNA): TGTGCCAGCAGCCCCGGTGGGTTCAACGAGCAGTACTTC.

This clonotype has just a few counts. The chain employs TRBV15 and TRBJ1-2, with D perhaps TRBD1 (5 bases). The CDR3 extends over 16 amino acids. Per the germline V gene, CDR1 is LNHNV and CDR2 is YYDKDF (reference sequence). The V end was cut by 5 bases, the J end by 0 bases, with 16 bases between. As DNA, the CDR3 is TGTGCCACCAGCCGACATAGGGGCACCTCTAACTATGGCTACACCTTC. This codes for CATSRHRGTSNYGYTF.

The CDR3, as DNA: TGTGCCAGCAAACCAGCGGGAGGGCCAGGTTTAGAGACCCAGTACTTC. This encodes CASKPAGGPGLETQYF. The chain couples TRBV6-2 or TRBV6-3 to TRBJ2-5; TRBD2 matches 10 bases. This CDR3 has 16 residues. Germline CDR1 is MNHEY and CDR2 is SVGEGT. After removal of 7 bases from V and 4 bases from J, the junction contained 12 bases not matched to a gene.

DNA of the CDR3: TGTGCCAGCAGTTCTTTAGTAAACCGGGGAGAGACCCAGTACTTC. Its protein is CASSSLVNRGETQYF. The V call is TRBV6-2 or TRBV6-3, the J call TRBJ2-5, with D maybe TRBD2 (5 bases). Germline values: CDR1 MNHEY, CDR2 SVGEGT. The CDR3 has 15 amino acids. V gave up 4 bases and J gave up 4 bases, with 16 bases separating them.

The chain combines TRBV5-8 with TRBJ1-6; D is unresolved. The germline gives CDR1 SGHTS, CDR2 YDEGEE. V dropped 2 bases and J dropped 7 bases, with 10 bases sitting between them. This CDR3 has 14 amino acids. CDR3 coding DNA: TGTGCCAGCAGCTTCCGCGGGGAGAATTCACCCCTCCACTTT. Protein product: CASSFRGENSPLHF.

V and J are TRBV4-3 and TRBJ2-7; perhaps TRBD2 as D (5 bases). Trimming took 1 base from V and 0 from J, leaving 10 bases between them. There are 15 residues in the CDR3. Germline assignment: CDR1 LGHNA and CDR2 YSLEER. The CDR3 nucleotides read TGCGCCAGCAGCCAAGGGACTTCCAGCTCCTACGAGCAGTACTTC. Amino acids: CASSQGTSSSYEQYF.